This T cell receptor (beta chain) was retrieved from a study of blood T cells in healthy people across ages. A minimum of 6 million PBMCs was isolated per sample. Using a J-beta primer mix together with a sample-barcoded 5' primer, a second PCR was run for roughly 6 to 11 cycles. Template switching added a 12-random-nucleotide identifier to every cDNA molecule. TCRdb used MiXCR to reprocess the 5' RACE reads, holding one entry per CDR3 protein. The sample has 1.5 million or so distinct CDR3 sequences, approximately 38% seen once. Many counts were recorded for this clonotype. Antigen: not known. V was trimmed by 0 bases and J by 3 bases, leaving 4 bases between them. Per the germline V gene, CDR1 is MNHEY and CDR2 is SVGAGI. This CDR3 has 13 residues. General study points: Researchers deemed the diversity estimates from one million T cells underestimates.

The V gene is TRBV6-5, the J gene TRBJ2-3; D remains unclear. Sequenced material: blood. The sequence was collected from a woman aged 18-35 years in good health. DNA of the CDR3: TGTGCCAGCAGTTACTCCGGTACAGATACGCAGTATTTT. Its translation: CASSYSGTDTQYF.